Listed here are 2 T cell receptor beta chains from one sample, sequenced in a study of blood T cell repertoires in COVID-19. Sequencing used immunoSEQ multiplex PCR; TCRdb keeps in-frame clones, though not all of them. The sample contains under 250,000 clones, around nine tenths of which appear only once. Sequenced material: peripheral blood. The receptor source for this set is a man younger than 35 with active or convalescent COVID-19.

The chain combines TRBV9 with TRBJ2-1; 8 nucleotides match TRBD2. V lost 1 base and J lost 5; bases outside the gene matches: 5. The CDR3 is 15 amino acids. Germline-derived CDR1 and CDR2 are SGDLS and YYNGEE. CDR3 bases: TGTGCCAGCAGCGTAAACGGGGGGGCTGACAATGAGCAGTTCTTC. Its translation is CASSVNGGADNEQFF.

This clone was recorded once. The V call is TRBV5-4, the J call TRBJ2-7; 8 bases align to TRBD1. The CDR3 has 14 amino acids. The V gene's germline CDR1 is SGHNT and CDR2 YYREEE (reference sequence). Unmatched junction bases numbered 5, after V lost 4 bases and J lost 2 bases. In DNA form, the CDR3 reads TGTGCCAGCAGCCAGGACAGGGCAGCCTACGAGCAGTACTTC. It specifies CASSQDRAAYEQYF.